Included here is one T cell receptor beta chain sequence, with context. What it binds is unknown. At one boundary the junction diverges from the germline segment, which might be a read error. This sample was included in a study of tumor-infiltrating lymphocytes in primary liver carcinoma. Turning to the study itself: Samples returned roughly 3.5 to 7.5 million productive TCRbeta reads each. Read depth did not differ significantly between tissue types.

The study's findings and limits: Tumors carried a top-250-clone fraction significantly exceeding that of blood (p = 0.039).

A constant-region primer primed TCR beta cDNA synthesis from about 0.55 ug of total RNA. Researchers made the TCR beta libraries by running three nested multiplex PCR rounds with slightly modified ARM-PCR. Forward primers for TRBV1-TRBV30 and a C-beta reverse primer served the first two PCR rounds, at 10 cycles each. TCRdb reprocessed the multiplex PCR reads via MiXCR and lists one record per CDR3 protein. The sample gives over 25,000 distinct CDR3 sequences, 78% of which show up once; around half is in the top ten. Unsorted bulk tissue, roughly 20-32 mg of it, served as the source for co-extraction of RNA and DNA. From germline, CDR1 is SGHDT and CDR2 YYEEEE. CDR3 length equals 15 residues.

This TCR came from a man aged 35-49 years with primary liver carcinoma and hepatitis B virus infection. The rearrangement joins TRBV5-6 to TRBJ2-7; D not resolved. Input material: liver tumor tissue from sampling region 3. The subset is: tumor region T3, left-lateral pole. CDR3 region: CAGSPGLDNIYEQYF. DNA for the CDR3: TGTGCCGGCAGCCCTGGGCTCGACAATATCTACGAGCAGTACTTC.